This TCR beta chain was captured in a study of shared clonotypes between healthy human individuals. In the study overall: The study drew on two women and three men aged 18 to 49 as donors.

About this clone: Its specificity is unknown.

The genomic DNA of each subset was split evenly across several immunoSEQ plates. Clones were read by immunoSEQ multiplex PCR, and TCRdb kept only the in-frame ones, dropping some. The sample lists 300,000 to 400,000 clones; 87% were seen once. The V end lost 2 bases, the J end lost 4 bases, and 26 bases lay between the germline ends. Germline values: CDR1 MDHEN, CDR2 SYDVKM. This CDR3 region has 19 residues. Broader study findings: Among the subsets, naive ones generally showed larger estimated richness than memory ones.

The sequencing input was memory CD8+ T cells sorted from blood. The subset is: CD45RO+ cells pooled with CCR7-negative TemRA cells. The clonotype originates from a man younger than 35 in good health. The V call is TRBV28, the J call TRBJ1-2, with D hard to call. The CDR3 nucleotides read TGTGCCAGCAGTTTACCCGCCGTGGGGTCTCCGGACTACCCCTATGGCTACACCTTC. Encoded protein: CASSLPAVGSPDYPYGYTF.